These 2 T cell receptor beta chains came from one sample sequenced in a study of early T cells in non-severe SARS-CoV-2 infection. TCRdb used MiXCR to reprocess the 5' RACE reads, holding one entry per CDR3 protein. The repertoire consists of 75,000 to 90,000 distinct CDR3 sequences, with over 9.5% occurring once and the leading ten covering 7% to 9%. Sequenced here: whole blood, sampled at baseline. These receptors were taken from an adult who was a healthcare worker with PCR-confirmed SARS-CoV-2 infection or an uninfected control (not recorded which).

The chain combines TRBV7-2 with TRBJ2-7, with 11 bases fitting TRBD2. V shed 6 bases, J shed 4 bases, and the junction held 5 bases outside the gene matches. CDR3 length: 14 residues. The germline CDR1 and CDR2 sequences are SGHTA and FQGNSA. The CDR3 nucleotides read TGTGCCAGCAGAACAGTAGCGGGAGGGTACGAGCAGTACTTC. It translates to CASRTVAGGYEQYF.

The chain carries TRBV12-5 and TRBJ2-5, with D tentatively TRBD1 or TRBD2 (5 bases each). The CDR3 is made up of 13 amino acids. Trimming took off 5 bases at V and 7 bases at J, with 14 bases between the two ends. The germline V gene has CDR1 LGHNT and CDR2 FRNRAP. The CDR3 spells CASGQVVRGTQYF. CDR3 in DNA: TGTGCTAGTGGTCAAGTGGTGAGGGGGACCCAGTACTTC. The whole variable domain, remainder taken from reference TRBV12-5 and TRBJ2-5, is DARVTQTPRHKVTEMGQEVTMRCQPILGHNTVFWYRQTMMQGLELLAYFRNRAPLDDSGMPKDRFSAEMPDATLATLKIQPSEPRDSAVYFCASGQVVRGTQYFGPGTRLLVL.